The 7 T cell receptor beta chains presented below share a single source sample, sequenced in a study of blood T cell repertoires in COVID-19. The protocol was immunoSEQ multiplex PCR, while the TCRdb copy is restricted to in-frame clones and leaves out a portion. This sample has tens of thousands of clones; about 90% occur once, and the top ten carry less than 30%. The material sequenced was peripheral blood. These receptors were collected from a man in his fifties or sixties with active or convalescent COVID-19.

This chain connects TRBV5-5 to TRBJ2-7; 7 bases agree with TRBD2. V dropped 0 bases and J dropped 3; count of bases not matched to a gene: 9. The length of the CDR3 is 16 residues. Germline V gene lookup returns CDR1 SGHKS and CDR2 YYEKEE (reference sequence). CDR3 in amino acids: CASSLAGSGAGYEQYF. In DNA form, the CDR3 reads TGTGCCAGCAGCTTGGCCGGGAGCGGGGCCGGCTACGAGCAGTACTTC.

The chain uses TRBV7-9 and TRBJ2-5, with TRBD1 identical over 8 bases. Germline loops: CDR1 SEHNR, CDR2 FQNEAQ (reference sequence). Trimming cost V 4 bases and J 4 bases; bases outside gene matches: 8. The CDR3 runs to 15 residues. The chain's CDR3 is CASSSGQGRSETQYF. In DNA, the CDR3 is TGTGCCAGCAGCTCCGGACAGGGCAGATCAGAGACCCAGTACTTC.

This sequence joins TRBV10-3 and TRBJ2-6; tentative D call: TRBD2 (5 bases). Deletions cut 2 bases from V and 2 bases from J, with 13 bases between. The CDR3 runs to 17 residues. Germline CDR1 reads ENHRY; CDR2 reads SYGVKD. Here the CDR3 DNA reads TGTGCCATCAGTGAGGTGAACAGCGGCGCTGGGGCCAACGTCCTGACTTTC. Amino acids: CAISEVNSGAGANVLTF.

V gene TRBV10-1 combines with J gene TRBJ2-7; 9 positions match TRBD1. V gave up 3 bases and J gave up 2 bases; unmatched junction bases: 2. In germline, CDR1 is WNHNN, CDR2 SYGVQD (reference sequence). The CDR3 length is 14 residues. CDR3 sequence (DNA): TGCGCCAGCAGTGATGGGACAGGGACCTACGAGCAGTACTTC. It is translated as CASSDGTGTYEQYF.

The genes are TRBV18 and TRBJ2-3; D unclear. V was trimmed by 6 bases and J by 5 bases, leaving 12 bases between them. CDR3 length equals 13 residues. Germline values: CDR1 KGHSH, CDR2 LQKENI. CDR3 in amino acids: CASSQWQEDTQYF. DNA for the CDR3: TGTGCCAGCTCCCAGTGGCAAGAAGATACGCAGTATTTT.

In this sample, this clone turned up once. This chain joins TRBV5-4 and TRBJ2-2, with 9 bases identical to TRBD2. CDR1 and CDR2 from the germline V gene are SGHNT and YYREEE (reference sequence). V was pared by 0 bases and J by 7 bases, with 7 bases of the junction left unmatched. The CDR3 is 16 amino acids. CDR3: CASSLAAGGPVGELFF. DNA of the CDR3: TGTGCCAGCAGCTTGGCCGCGGGAGGGCCGGTCGGGGAGCTGTTTTTT.

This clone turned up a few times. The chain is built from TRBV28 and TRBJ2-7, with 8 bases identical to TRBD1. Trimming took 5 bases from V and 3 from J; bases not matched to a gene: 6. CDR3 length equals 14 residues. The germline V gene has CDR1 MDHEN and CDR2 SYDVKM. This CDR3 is CASSTGQVGYEQYF. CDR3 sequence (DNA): TGTGCCAGCAGTACGGGACAGGTCGGCTACGAGCAGTACTTC.